The table lists the clone carrying this T cell receptor (beta chain) with a few counts. This sample stems from a study of blood T cell repertoires in COVID-19. About the research overall: The origin of the acute and convalescent COVID-19 samples was the United States, Italy and Spain. Sources were T cells, B-cell-depleted T cells, or PBMCs; the material itself was cDNA or gDNA.

Original data processing: How many nucleated cells were present was estimated from reference gene primer amplification. Produced via immunoSEQ multiplex PCR; TCRdb's table is partial and in-frame only. V and J calls and clone size are as listed in that table; D and trimming were resolved from the DNA. Of some 65,000 clones in the sample, 65% to 80% were seen once. The sequencing sample was made of peripheral blood. This TCR derives from a woman between 70 and 85 years old with acute or convalescent COVID-19.

As DNA, the CDR3 is TGTGCCAGCAGCTTAAGCGGGGGTTTCGTTGAGCAGTTCTTC. It translates to CASSLSGGFVEQFF. V gene TRBV5-6 combines with J gene TRBJ2-1; 8 positions match TRBD2. J was trimmed by 9 bases and V by 2 bases; bases with no gene match: 7. This CDR3 spans 14 amino acids. The germline V gene has CDR1 SGHDT and CDR2 YYEEEE.